This T cell receptor beta chain came from a study of CD8+ T cells in alopecia areata (dated by TCRdb to 2016 to 2019). Study-wide context: The treated patients took part in an open-label pilot trial in which moderate-to-severe alopecia areata was treated with oral tofacitinib at 5 to 10 mg twice daily. High-throughput TCRbeta sequencing was used to examine T cell clonal expansion in alopecia areata in both the C3H/HeJ mouse model and human patients. On the human side, TCRbeta sequencing was run on scalp tissue and on sorted CD4+ and CD8+ peripheral blood T cells from healthy controls and from alopecia areata patients with either patchy or totalis/universalis disease. RNA was obtained with the PAXgene miRNA kit for fixed scalp, the miRNeasy kit for PBMCs, and the RNeasy kit for mouse skin. Tofacitinib-treated patients had biopsies at baseline and at 4 and 24 weeks of treatment, with a later scalp biopsy in several patients. Patients stayed on tofacitinib for 6 to 18 months and then had 6 months of follow-up off drug so that delayed response and recurrence could be assessed. Amplification of TCRbeta CDR3 regions was done by immunoSEQ multiplex PCR using 35 Vbeta forward primers and 13 Jbeta reverse primers. Clonality in the scalp was compared among normal scalp (n=4), patchy alopecia areata scalp (n=8), and alopecia totalis/universalis scalp (n=8). What the research found in general, with its limitations: Lesional scalp, especially in alopecia totalis/universalis, showed higher clonality and more expanded CD8+ clones than normal scalp, suggesting antigenic drive. Shared TCR sequences between patients were less evident than in mice, which may be partly attributable to HLA diversity in the patient population. Unlike mouse skin, where gammadelta T cells dominate, normal human skin contains resident alphabeta T cells that get sequenced too, which complicates analysis of the scalp TCR repertoire.

Comment on this clone: Its recognized antigen is unknown. No qualities accompany the bases; no much larger clone lies one base away.

The CDR3 covers 13 residues, taking in both the cysteine and the phenylalanine. The CDR3 DNA has 39 bases and is translated from base 1. CDR1 and CDR2 are drawn from the germline V gene (reference sequence): GTSNPN, SVGIG. The junction shows trimming of 2 bases on V and 6 bases on J, plus 11 bases between the germline ends. In light of the paper, this sample's time point label describes: baseline before oral tofacitinib. Lesional scalp punch biopsies and peripheral blood were collected from alopecia areata patients. PBMCs were isolated by density centrifugation and stained for CD3, CD4 and CD8, and CD4+ and CD8+ T cells were sorted on a FACSAria. The library was produced with the immunoSEQ multiplex PCR assay. RNA was extracted from all samples and reverse transcribed into cDNA, which served as template for TCR sequencing. SuperScript III was used to make first-strand cDNA, primed with a 2:1 mix of oligo-dT and random hexamers. Amplification bias was assessed with a synthetic immune receptor repertoire, and residual bias was removed computationally. The source study handled its data this way. After raw reads were preprocessed to remove errors, the CDR3 was defined following IMGT conventions as running from the conserved cysteine to phenylalanine. To get clonality, Shannon entropy was normalized by log2 of the number of productive unique TCRs and the result was subtracted from 1. Scalp TCRbeta sequences were cross-referenced with sorted blood CD4 and CD8 repertoires so that the CD4 or CD8 identity of scalp clones could be inferred. TCRdb obtained this table from immuneACCESS and retained in-frame rearrangements with V and J assigned. These tables miss some clones; where compared with another copy, unresolved V genes account for less than half of the shortfall, and the remainder is unexplained. That table gives V, J and clone size, and the DNA gave D and trimming. Here the sample has 100,000 to 150,000 clones; over 50% occur a single time. Jointly, the top ten make up 4.5% of the sample.

The chain uses TRBV30 and TRBJ2-1; a tentative D call is TRBD2 (6 bases match). This receptor was taken from a human donor with alopecia areata. The source was CD4+ T cells sorted from blood, collected at week 0. The CDR3: CAWSRVGGNEQFF. The nucleotide sequence reads TGTGCCTGGAGTAGGGTGGGAGGCAATGAGCAGTTCTTC.